The 5 T cell receptor beta chains below were found in one sample sequenced in a study of control samples from healthy donors and cancer patients. Only in-frame clones appear in the TCRdb table, and some are missing; sequencing was by immunoSEQ multiplex PCR. Altogether some 94,000 clones are present, roughly 91% being singletons, with the ten largest covering 9.5% to 10%. The sample was PBMCs. Every receptor here comes from a woman between 50 and 59 years old with colorectal cancer.

The chain uses TRBV19 and TRBJ1-5, with D maybe TRBD1 (6 bases). Germline V gene lookup returns CDR1 LNHDA and CDR2 SQIVND (reference sequence). There are 14 residues in the CDR3. Deletions cut 5 bases from V and 7 bases from J, with 15 bases between. The CDR3 loop reads CASSLQQGRQPQHF. For the CDR3, the DNA is TGTGCCAGTAGTCTCCAACAGGGCAGGCAGCCCCAGCATTTT.

This clone came up a few times. The V gene is TRBV5-6, the J gene TRBJ2-7; 9 bases fit TRBD1. Germline trimming cut 4 bases from V and 2 bases from J; bases unmatched to any gene: 4. Germline CDR1 reads SGHDT; CDR2 reads YYEEEE. This CDR3 is 14 amino acids long. The CDR3 nucleotides are TGTGCCAGCAGCCGGGACAGGGCTACCTACGAGCAGTACGTC. Amino acid sequence: CASSRDRATYEQYV.

J is TRBJ1-1 and V is TRBV6-2 or TRBV6-3; D is perhaps TRBD1 (5 bases). The ends were cut back, 3 bases at V and 0 bases at J, with 14 bases in the middle. The germline V gene encodes CDR1 MNHEY and CDR2 SVGEGT. The CDR3 contains 16 residues. CDR3 in DNA: TGTGCCAGCAGTTATCGGGGCGGCACATTGAACACTGAAGCTTTCTTT. As protein: CASSYRGGTLNTEAFF.

The chain is built from TRBV7-3 and TRBJ2-3, with TRBD1 identical over 9 bases. The germline gives CDR1 SGHTA, CDR2 FQGTGA. The CDR3 loop spans 15 amino acids. Losses at the gene ends were 2 bases for V and 4 bases for J; bases not matched to a gene: 4. The CDR3 DNA reads TGTGCCAGCAGCTTACGGGACAGGGAAGCAGATACGCAGTATTTT. Protein: CASSLRDREADTQYF. The whole variable domain, remainder taken from reference TRBV7-3 and TRBJ2-3, is GAGVSQTPSNKVTEKGKYVELRCDPISGHTALYWYRQSLGQGPEFLIYFQGTGAADDSGLPNDRFFAVRPEGSVSTLKIQRTERGDSAVYLCASSLRDREADTQYFGPGTRLTVL.

V usage is TRBV2 and J usage is TRBJ2-3; D is uncertain. This CDR3 contains 10 residues. Germline CDR1 reads SNHLY; CDR2 reads FYNNEI. Between the trimmed V and J ends, which lost 3 bases and 8 bases, there was a span of 3 bases. Here the CDR3 DNA reads TGTGCCAGCAGTGATGCTACGCAGTATTTT. Translated, it gives CASSDATQYF.